The entry below gives a single T cell receptor beta chain sequence along with its context. A second PCR of about 7 to 11 cycles used a sample-barcoded 5' primer and a J-beta primer mix. Each cDNA molecule was tagged by a template-switch adaptor that had 12 random nucleotides. TCRdb analysed the 5' RACE reads with MiXCR anew, one entry per CDR3 protein. The repertoire consists of about 970,000 distinct CDR3 sequences, with approximately 50% occurring once and the leading ten covering 20% to 25%. With V trimmed by 3 bases and J by 2 bases, 5 bases remained unmatched. This CDR3 is built from 15 residues. Germline loops: CDR1 SEHNR, CDR2 FQNEAQ (reference sequence). The data stem from a study of blood T cells in healthy people across ages.

This clonotype was obtained from an older woman in good health. The rearrangement joins TRBV7-9 to TRBJ2-5; 8 bases line up with TRBD1. Sequences were obtained from blood. The CDR3 region is CASSLGDRSQETQYF. CDR3 bases: TGTGCCAGCAGCTTGGGGGACAGGAGTCAAGAGACCCAGTACTTC.